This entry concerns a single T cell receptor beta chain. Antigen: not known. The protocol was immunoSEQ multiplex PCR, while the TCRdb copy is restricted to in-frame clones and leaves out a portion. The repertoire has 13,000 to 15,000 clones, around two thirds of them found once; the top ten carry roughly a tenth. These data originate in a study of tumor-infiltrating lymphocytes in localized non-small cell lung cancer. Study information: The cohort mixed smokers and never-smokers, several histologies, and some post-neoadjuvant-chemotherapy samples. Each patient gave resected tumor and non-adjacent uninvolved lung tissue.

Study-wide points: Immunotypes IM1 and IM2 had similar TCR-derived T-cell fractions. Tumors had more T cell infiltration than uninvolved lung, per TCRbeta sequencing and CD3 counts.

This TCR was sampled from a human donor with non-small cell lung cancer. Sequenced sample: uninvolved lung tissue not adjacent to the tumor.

The CDR3 region is CAISPNRDSQSNQPQHF. The CDR3 DNA sequence: TGTGCCATCAGTCCCAACCGGGACAGCCAAAGCAATCAGCCCCAGCATTTT. This sequence joins TRBV10-3 and TRBJ1-5; 7 nucleotides agree with TRBD1. V shed 5 bases and J 1 base; nucleotides not matched to a gene: 11. The CDR3 consists of 17 residues. Germline CDR1 and CDR2: ENHRY and SYGVKD.